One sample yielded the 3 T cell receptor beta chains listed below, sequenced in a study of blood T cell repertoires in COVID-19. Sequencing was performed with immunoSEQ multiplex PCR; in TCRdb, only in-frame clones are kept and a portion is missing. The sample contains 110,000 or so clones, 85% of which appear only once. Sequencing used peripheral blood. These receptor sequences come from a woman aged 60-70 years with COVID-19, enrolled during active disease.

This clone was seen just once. In nucleotides, the CDR3 is TGTGCCAGCAGCTTAGACCCGGGACAGGATCGAGAAAAACTGTTTTTT. Its protein is CASSLDPGQDREKLFF. This chain uses TRBV11-2 with TRBJ1-4; 8 positions agree with TRBD1. This CDR3 contains 16 residues. V shed 0 bases, J shed 8 bases, and the junction held 8 bases outside the gene matches. Germline V gene lookup returns CDR1 SGHAT and CDR2 FQNNGV.

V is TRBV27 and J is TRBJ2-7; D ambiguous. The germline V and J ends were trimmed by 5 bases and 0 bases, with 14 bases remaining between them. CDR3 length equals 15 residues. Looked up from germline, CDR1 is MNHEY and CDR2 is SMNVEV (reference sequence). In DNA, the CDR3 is TGTGCCAGCAGTGTTGGCCTTTACAGCTCCTACGAGCAGTACTTC. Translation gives CASSVGLYSSYEQYF.

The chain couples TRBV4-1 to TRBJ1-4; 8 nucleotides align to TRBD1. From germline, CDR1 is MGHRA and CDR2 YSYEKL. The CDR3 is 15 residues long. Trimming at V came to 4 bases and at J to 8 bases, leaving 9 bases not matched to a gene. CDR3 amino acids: CASSPGQGGSEKLFF. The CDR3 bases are TGCGCCAGCAGCCCCGGACAGGGTGGTAGCGAAAAACTGTTTTTT.